This T cell receptor beta chain was obtained from a study of shared clonotypes between healthy human individuals. The method was immunoSEQ multiplex PCR; TCRdb's version includes in-frame clones alone and lacks a portion of them. The sample consists of 1 million to 1.3 million clones, approximately 80% of them appearing once. Germline lookup yields CDR1 SGHRS and CDR2 YFSETQ. J was trimmed by 2 bases and V by 0 bases; bases with no gene match: 7. The CDR3 contains 16 residues. The rearrangement links TRBV5-1 to TRBJ2-7; 8 bases match TRBD1. Sequenced sample: memory CD4+ T cells from PBMCs. The subset here: CD45RA-negative fraction. The receptor was isolated from a man aged 18 to 29 in good health. Some clones in this sample may be carry-over from other donors' samples. The CDR3 sequence is CASSLGPGTGAYEQYF. The CDR3 coding sequence is TGCGCCAGCAGCTTGGGGCCCGGGACAGGAGCCTACGAGCAGTACTTC.